One sample yielded the 5 T cell receptor beta chains listed below, sequenced in a study of metastatic and nonmetastatic thyroid tumors (dated by TCRdb to 2018 to 2020). Libraries were constructed by PCR. For sequencing, an Illumina HiSeq 4000 was employed. TCRdb trimmed the raw reads at Q25, called clones with MiXCR and kept productive beta chains. Recorded for this sample are under 35,000 clones; 35% to 45% of them occurred a single time. The ten largest clones capture over 20% of the sample. None of the patients had been given any treatment before thyroid surgery. Sequences were obtained from tumor tissue. Receptors originate from a female donor with papillary thyroid cancer or a benign thyroid nodule (not recorded which). Some clones in this sample may be carry-over from other donors' samples.

This clone has only a few counts. The rearrangement links TRBV24-1 to TRBJ2-1, with 8 bases matching TRBD1. Per the germline V gene, CDR1 is KGHDR and CDR2 is SFDVKD. The CDR3 is made up of 15 amino acids. V shed 2 bases and J 7 bases; nucleotides not matched to a gene: 6. Here the CDR3 reads CATSDSRGLGNEQFF. The DNA for the CDR3 is TGTGCCACCAGTGATTCCAGGGGGCTTGGGAATGAGCAGTTCTTC.

This chain joins TRBV9 and TRBJ2-1; 13 bases map to TRBD2. The CDR3 runs 15 residues. The germline CDR1 and CDR2 sequences are SGDLS and YYNGEE. Trimming cost V 3 bases and J 7 bases; bases outside gene matches: 4. The CDR3 nucleotides are TGTGCCAGCAGCGCGACTAGCGGGAGGACAAATGAGCAGTTCTTC. Translating gives CASSATSGRTNEQFF.

The CDR3 sequence: CASSSRVWNNEQFF. In nucleotides, the CDR3 is TGTGCCAGCAGTTCTAGGGTCTGGAACAATGAGCAGTTCTTC. This chain uses TRBV6-5 with TRBJ2-1; D ambiguous. Germline V gene sequence: CDR1 MNHEY, CDR2 SVGAGI. The CDR3 sequence is 14 residues long. Trimming removed 4 bases from V and 5 bases from J, with 12 bases in between.

This chain links TRBV20-1 with TRBJ1-5; 7 nucleotides match TRBD1. CDR3 size: 15 residues. Germline CDR1 and CDR2: DFQATT and SNEGSKA (reference sequence). V lost 3 bases to trimming and J lost 6 bases; unmatched junction nucleotides: 11. The DNA of the CDR3 is TGCAGTGCTAGTGACGGCGGAGGGGGCGTTCAGCCCCAGCATTTT. Encoded protein: CSASDGGGGVQPQHF.

The table lists this clone with a few counts. CDR3 sequence: CASTLAPLAGGNTDTQYF. The CDR3 DNA reads TGTGCCAGCACCTTGGCCCCTTTAGCGGGAGGGAACACAGATACGCAGTATTTT. The V call is TRBV28, the J call TRBJ2-3; 11 bases match TRBD2. V shed 7 bases and J 2 bases; nucleotides not matched to a gene: 14. The V gene's germline CDR1 is MDHEN and CDR2 SYDVKM. The CDR3 extends over 18 amino acids.